The present T cell receptor (beta chain) was sequenced within a study of cytomegalovirus exposure and HLA in healthy donors. Study-level points and caveats: An analysis was carried out at a later point. It showed that HLA-associated TCR beta chains were more clonally expanded than equally common non-associated chains. One variant, a missense change in DCLRE1C, was linked in a later analysis to TCR beta V- and J-gene trimming.

A note on this clone: What it binds is unknown.

The CDR3 sequence is 15 residues long. Germline values: CDR1 LNHDA, CDR2 SQIVND (reference sequence). V lost 5 bases to trimming and J lost 6 bases; unmatched junction nucleotides: 7. The PCR made use of 60 Vbeta and 13 Jbeta primers. Clones were sequenced by immunoSEQ multiplex PCR, and TCRdb holds only the in-frame ones, with some missing. The repertoire includes roughly 120,000 clones, under 85% of them detected once, and around 5% sits in the top ten. Everyone who donated was a healthy bone marrow donor. The V call is TRBV19, the J call TRBJ1-5, with TRBD1 matching over 10 bases. This TCR was recovered from a man aged 30 to 39 in good health and CMV-seropositive. The sequencing input was PBMCs. Here the CDR3 DNA reads TGTGCCAGTAGTTTCTCCGGGACAGGGGCTCAGCCCCAGCATTTT. Protein: CASSFSGTGAQPQHF. Full variable domain (remainder filled in from reference TRBV19 and TRBJ1-5): DGGITQSPKYLFRKEGQNVTLSCEQNLNHDAMYWYRQDPGQGLRLIYYSQIVNDFQKGDIAEGYSVSREKKESFPLTVTSAQKNPTAFYLCASSFSGTGAQPQHFGDGTRLSIL.